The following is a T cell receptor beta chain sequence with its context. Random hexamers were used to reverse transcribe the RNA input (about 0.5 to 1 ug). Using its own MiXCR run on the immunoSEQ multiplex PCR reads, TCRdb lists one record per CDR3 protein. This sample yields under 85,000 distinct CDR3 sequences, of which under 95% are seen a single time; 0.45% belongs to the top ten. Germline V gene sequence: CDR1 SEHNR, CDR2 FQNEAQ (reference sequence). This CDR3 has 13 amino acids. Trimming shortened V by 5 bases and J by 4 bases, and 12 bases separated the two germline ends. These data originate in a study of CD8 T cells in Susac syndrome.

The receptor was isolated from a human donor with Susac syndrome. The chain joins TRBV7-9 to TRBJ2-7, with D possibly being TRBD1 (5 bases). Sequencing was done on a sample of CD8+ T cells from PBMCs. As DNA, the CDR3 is TGTGCCAGCAGCCCAGGGTTCCAGTACGAGCAGTACTTC. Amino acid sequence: CASSPGFQYEQYF.